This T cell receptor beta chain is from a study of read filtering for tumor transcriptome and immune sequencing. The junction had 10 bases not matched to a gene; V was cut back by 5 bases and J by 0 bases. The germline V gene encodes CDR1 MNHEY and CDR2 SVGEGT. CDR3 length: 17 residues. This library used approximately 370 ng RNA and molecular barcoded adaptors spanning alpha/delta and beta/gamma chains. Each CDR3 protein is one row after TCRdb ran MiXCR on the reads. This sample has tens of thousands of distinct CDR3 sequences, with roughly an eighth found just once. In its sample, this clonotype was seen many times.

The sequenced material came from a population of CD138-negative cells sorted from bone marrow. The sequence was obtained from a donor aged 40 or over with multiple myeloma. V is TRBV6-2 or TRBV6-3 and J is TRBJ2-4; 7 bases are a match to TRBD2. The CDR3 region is CASSPYSGALAKNIQYF. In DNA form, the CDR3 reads TGTGCCAGCAGTCCGTACAGCGGGGCTCTAGCCAAAAACATTCAGTACTTC.